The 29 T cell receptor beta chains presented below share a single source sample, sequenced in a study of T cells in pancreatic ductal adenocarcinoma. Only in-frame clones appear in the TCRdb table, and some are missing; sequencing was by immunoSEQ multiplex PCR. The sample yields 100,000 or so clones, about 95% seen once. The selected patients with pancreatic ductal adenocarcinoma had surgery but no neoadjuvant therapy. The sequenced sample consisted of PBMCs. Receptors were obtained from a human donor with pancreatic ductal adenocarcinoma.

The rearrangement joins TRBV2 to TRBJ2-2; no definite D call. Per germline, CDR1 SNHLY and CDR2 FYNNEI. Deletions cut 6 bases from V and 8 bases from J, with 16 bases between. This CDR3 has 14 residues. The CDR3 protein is CASRPGTTWGELFF. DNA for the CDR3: TGTGCCAGCAGACCCGGAACTACGTGGGGGGAGCTGTTTTTT.

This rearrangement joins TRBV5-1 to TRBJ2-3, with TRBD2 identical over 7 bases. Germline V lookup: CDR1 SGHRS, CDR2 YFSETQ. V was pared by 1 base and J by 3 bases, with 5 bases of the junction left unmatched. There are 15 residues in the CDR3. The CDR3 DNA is TGCGCCAGCAGCTTGCGGGTTAGCGGGACAGATACGCAGTATTTT. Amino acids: CASSLRVSGTDTQYF.

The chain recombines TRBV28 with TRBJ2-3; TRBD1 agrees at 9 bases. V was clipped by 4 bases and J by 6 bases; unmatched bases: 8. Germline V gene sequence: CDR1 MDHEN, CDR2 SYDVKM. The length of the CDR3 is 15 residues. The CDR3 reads CASSSNRGLWDTQYF. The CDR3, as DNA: TGTGCCAGCAGTTCCAACAGGGGGCTATGGGATACGCAGTATTTT.

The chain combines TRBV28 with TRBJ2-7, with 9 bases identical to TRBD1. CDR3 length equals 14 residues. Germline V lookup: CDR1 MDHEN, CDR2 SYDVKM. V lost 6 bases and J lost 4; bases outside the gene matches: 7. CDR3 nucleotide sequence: TGTGCCAGCAGGACCGGGACAGGGCAATACGAGCAGTACTTC. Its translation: CASRTGTGQYEQYF.

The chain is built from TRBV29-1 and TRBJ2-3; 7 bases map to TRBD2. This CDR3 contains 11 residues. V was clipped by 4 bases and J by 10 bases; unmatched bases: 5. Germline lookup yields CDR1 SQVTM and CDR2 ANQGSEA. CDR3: CSVVGGSAQYF. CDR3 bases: TGCAGCGTTGTGGGGGGGTCAGCGCAGTATTTT.

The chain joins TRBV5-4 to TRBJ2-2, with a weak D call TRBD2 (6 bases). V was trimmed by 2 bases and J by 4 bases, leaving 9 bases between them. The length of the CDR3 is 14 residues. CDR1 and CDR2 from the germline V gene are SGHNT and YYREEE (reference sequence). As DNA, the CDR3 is TGTGCCAGCAGCTTTGCGGGATTCACCGGGGAGCTGTTTTTT. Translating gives CASSFAGFTGELFF.

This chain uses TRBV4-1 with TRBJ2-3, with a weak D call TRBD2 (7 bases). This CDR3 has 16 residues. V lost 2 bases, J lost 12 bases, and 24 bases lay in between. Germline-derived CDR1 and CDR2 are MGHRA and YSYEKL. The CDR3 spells CASSQTASRGPHNQYF. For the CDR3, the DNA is TGCGCCAGCAGCCAAACTGCTTCGCGGGGGCCCCATAACCAGTATTTT.

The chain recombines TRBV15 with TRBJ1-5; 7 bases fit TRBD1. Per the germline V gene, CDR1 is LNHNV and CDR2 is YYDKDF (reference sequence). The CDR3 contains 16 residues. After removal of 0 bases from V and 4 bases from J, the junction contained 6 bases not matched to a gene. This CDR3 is CATSRDWGTANQPQHF. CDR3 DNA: TGTGCCACCAGCAGAGATTGGGGGACAGCTAATCAGCCCCAGCATTTT.

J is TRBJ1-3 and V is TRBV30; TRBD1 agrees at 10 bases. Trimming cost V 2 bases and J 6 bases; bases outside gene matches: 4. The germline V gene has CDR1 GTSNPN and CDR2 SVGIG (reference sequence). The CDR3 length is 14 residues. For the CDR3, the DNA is TGTGCCTGGAGTTTGGGACAGGGGCTAAACACCATATATTTT. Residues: CAWSLGQGLNTIYF.

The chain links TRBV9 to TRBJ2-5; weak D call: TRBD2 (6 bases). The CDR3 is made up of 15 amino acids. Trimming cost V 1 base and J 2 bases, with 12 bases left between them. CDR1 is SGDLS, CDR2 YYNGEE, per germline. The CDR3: CASSVFGSWQETQYF. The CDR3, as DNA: TGTGCCAGCAGCGTATTCGGGAGTTGGCAAGAGACCCAGTACTTC.

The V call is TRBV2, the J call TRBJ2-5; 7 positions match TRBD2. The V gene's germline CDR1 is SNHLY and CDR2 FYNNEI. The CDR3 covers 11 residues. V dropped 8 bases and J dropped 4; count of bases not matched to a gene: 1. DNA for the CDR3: TGTGCCAGCGGGGGGGGAGAGACCCAGTACTTC. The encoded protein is CASGGGETQYF.

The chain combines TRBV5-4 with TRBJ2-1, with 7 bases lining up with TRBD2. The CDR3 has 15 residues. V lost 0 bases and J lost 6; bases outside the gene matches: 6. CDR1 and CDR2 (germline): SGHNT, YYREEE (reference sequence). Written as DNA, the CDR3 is TGTGCCAGCAGCTTGGGCGGGAGCAGGTCCAATGAGCAGTTCTTC. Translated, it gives CASSLGGSRSNEQFF. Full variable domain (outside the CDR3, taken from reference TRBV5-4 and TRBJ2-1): ETGVTQSPTHLIKTRGQQVTLRCSSQSGHNTVSWYQQALGQGPQFIFQYYREEENGRGNFPPRFSGLQFPNYSSELNVNALELDDSALYLCASSLGGSRSNEQFFGPGTRLTVL.

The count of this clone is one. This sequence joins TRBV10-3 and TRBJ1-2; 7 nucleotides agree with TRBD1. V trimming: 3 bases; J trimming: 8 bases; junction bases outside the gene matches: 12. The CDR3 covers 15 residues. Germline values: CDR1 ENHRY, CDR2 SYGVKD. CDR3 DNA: TGTGCCATCAGTGATGGGGACAGCTTCAACTGGGGCTACACCTTC. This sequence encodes CAISDGDSFNWGYTF.

The CDR3, as DNA: TGTGCCTGGAGATTGACTAGCGGGACAGATACGCAGTATTTT. Amino acid sequence: CAWRLTSGTDTQYF. The chain uses TRBV30 and TRBJ2-3, with 10 bases lining up with TRBD2. The CDR3 runs to 14 residues. Germline V gene data show CDR1 as GTSNPN and CDR2 as SVGIG (reference sequence). The V and J ends lost 3 bases and 3 bases, in that order; junction bases with no gene match: 3.

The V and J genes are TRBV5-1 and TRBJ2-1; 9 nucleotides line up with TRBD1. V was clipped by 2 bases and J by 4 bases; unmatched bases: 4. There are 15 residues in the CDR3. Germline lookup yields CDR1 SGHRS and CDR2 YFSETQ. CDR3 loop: CASSLTGGEYNEQFF. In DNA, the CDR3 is TGCGCCAGCAGCTTAACAGGGGGCGAGTACAATGAGCAGTTCTTC.

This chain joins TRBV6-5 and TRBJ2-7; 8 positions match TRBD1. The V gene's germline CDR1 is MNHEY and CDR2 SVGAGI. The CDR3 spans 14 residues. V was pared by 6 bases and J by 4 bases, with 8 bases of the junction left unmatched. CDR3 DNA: TGTGCCAGCAGCCTCGCCCGGACAGGGTACGAGCAGTACTTC. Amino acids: CASSLARTGYEQYF.

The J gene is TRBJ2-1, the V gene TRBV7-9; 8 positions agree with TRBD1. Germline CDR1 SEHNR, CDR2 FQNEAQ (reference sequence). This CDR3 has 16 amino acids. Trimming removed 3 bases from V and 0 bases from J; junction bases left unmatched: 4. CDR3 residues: CASSFLGQGSYNEQFF. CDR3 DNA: TGTGCCAGCAGCTTCCTAGGACAGGGCTCCTACAATGAGCAGTTCTTC.

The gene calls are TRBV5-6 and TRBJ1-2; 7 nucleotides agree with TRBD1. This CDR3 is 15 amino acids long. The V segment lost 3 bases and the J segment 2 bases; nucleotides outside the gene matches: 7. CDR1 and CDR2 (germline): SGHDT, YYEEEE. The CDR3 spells CASSSGTAMNYGYTF. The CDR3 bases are TGTGCCAGCAGCTCCGGGACAGCTATGAACTATGGCTACACCTTC.

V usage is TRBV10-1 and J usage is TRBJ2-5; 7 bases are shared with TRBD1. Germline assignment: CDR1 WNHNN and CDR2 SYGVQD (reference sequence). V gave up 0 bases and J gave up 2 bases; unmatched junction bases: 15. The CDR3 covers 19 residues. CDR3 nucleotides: TGCGCCAGCAGTGAGTCTTTACAGGGGCTTGGTCCCTCTCAAGAGACCCAGTACTTC. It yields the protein CASSESLQGLGPSQETQYF.

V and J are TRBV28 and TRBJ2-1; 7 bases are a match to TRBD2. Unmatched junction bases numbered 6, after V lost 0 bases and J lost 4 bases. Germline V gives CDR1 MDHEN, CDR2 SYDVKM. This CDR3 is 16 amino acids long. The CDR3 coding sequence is TGTGCCAGCAGTTTATGGGTGGCGGGAGCGTACAATGAGCAGTTCTTC. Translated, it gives CASSLWVAGAYNEQFF.

The CDR3 DNA sequence: TGTGCCAGCTCACCTGGACAGGGTGATCACGAGCAGTACTTC. Translating gives CASSPGQGDHEQYF. The chain links TRBV18 to TRBJ2-7; 8 nucleotides agree with TRBD1. The germline gives CDR1 KGHSH, CDR2 LQKENI. The CDR3 spans 14 residues. The junction had 6 bases not matched to a gene; V was cut back by 3 bases and J by 5 bases. Using reference TRBV18 and TRBJ2-7 for the parts outside the CDR3, the full variable domain is NAGVMQNPRHLVRRRGQEARLRCSPMKGHSHVYWYRQLPEEGLKFMVYLQKENIIDESGMPKERFSAEFPKEGPSILRIQQVVRGDSAAYFCASSPGQGDHEQYFGPGTRLTVT.

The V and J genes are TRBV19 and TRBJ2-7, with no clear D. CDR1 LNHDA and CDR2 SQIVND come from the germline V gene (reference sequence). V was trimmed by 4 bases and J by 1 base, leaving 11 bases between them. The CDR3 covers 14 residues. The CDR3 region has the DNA TGTGCCAGTAGTACTAGGCAGAGATCCTACGAGCAGTACTTC. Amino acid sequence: CASSTRQRSYEQYF.

CDR3 sequence (DNA): TGTGCCAGCAGTTCACAGGGATACAATGAGCAGTTCTTC. Protein product: CASSSQGYNEQFF. The chain carries TRBV6-6 and TRBJ2-1; perhaps TRBD1 as D (6 bases). This CDR3 is 13 amino acids long. With 4 bases removed from V and 4 bases from J, the gap between germline ends came to 8 bases. CDR1 and CDR2 (germline): MNHNY, SVGAGI (reference sequence).

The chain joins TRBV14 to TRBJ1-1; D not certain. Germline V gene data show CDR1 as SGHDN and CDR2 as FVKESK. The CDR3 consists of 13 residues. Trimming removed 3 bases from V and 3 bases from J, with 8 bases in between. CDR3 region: CASSQAGYTEAFF. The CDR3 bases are TGTGCCAGCAGCCAGGCGGGCTACACTGAAGCTTTCTTT.

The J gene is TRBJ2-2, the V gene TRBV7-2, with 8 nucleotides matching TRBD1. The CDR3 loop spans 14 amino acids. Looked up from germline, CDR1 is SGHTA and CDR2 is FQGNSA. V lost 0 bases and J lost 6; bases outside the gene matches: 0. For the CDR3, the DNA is TGTGCCAGCAGCTTAGCACAGGGGGCCGGGGAGCTGTTTTTT. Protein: CASSLAQGAGELFF.

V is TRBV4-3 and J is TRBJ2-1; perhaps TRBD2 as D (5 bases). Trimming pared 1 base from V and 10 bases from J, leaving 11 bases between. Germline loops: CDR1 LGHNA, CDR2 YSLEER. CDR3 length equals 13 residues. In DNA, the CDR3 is TGCGCCAGCAGCCAAGCGGGATTGCGGGAGCAGTTCTTC. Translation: CASSQAGLREQFF.

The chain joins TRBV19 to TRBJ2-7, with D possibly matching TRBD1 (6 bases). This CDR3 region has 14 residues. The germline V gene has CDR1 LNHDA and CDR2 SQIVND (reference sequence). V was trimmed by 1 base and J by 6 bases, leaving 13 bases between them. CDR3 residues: CASSIGDTAFEQYF. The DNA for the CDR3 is TGTGCCAGTAGTATAGGGGACACAGCTTTCGAGCAGTACTTC.

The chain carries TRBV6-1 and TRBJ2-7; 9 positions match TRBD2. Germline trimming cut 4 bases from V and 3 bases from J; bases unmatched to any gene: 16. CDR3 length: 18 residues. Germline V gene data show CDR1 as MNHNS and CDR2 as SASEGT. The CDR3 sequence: CASSVTPGRLAGSYEQYF. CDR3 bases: TGTGCCAGCAGTGTAACACCCGGTAGGCTAGCGGGGAGCTACGAGCAGTACTTC.

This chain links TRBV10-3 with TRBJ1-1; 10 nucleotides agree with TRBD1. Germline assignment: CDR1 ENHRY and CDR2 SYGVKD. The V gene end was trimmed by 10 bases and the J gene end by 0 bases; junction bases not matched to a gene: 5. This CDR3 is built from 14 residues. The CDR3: CASGQGGMNTEAFF. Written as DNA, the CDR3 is TGTGCCAGCGGACAGGGGGGCATGAACACTGAAGCTTTCTTT.